A single sample gave rise to the 15 T cell receptor beta chains below, sequenced in a study of metastatic and nonmetastatic thyroid tumors. Each patient went into thyroid surgery without having received any treatment. TCRdb re-analyzed the PCR reads using MiXCR. The data contain around 26,000 clones, roughly 12% of them singletons. Sequencing was done on a sample of blood. These TCRs come from a female donor with papillary thyroid cancer or a benign thyroid nodule (not recorded which). Some clones in this sample may be carry-over from other donors' samples.

This clone was observed many times. This sequence joins TRBV9 and TRBJ2-7; 10 bases map to TRBD1. The CDR3 runs to 15 residues. Looked up from germline, CDR1 is SGDLS and CDR2 is YYNGEE. Trimming cost V 3 bases and J 2 bases; bases outside gene matches: 5. The CDR3 bases are TGTGCCAGCAGCGCGGAGGGACAGGGGCCCTACGAGCAGTACTTC. The encoded protein is CASSAEGQGPYEQYF.

This clone came up many times. The V and J genes are TRBV19 and TRBJ2-2; D not resolved. The CDR3 totals 14 residues. The V gene's germline CDR1 is LNHDA and CDR2 SQIVND (reference sequence). V dropped 7 bases and J dropped 0 bases, with 9 bases sitting between them. The CDR3 region is CASTPISNTGELFF. In DNA, the CDR3 is TGTGCCAGTACCCCAATATCGAACACCGGGGAGCTGTTTTTT. The entire variable domain, with the rest obtained from reference TRBV19 and TRBJ2-2, is as follows: DGGITQSPKYLFRKEGQNVTLSCEQNLNHDAMYWYRQDPGQGLRLIYYSQIVNDFQKGDIAEGYSVSREKKESFPLTVTSAQKNPTAFYLCASTPISNTGELFFGEGSRLTVL.

This clone was counted many times. The chain combines TRBV5-8 with TRBJ1-5, with 10 bases matching TRBD1. Unmatched junction bases numbered 2, after V lost 0 bases and J lost 5 bases. The CDR3 spans 15 residues. Looked up from germline, CDR1 is SGHTS and CDR2 is YDEGEE. The CDR3 coding sequence is TGTGCCAGCAGCTTGGGGGGACAGGGGCATCAGCCCCAGCATTTT. It specifies CASSLGGQGHQPQHF. Complete variable domain (other parts from reference TRBV5-8 and TRBJ1-5): EAGVTQSPTHLIKTRGQQATLRCSPISGHTSVYWYQQALGLGLQFLLWYDEGEERNRGNFPPRFSGRQFPNYSSELNVNALELEDSALYLCASSLGGQGHQPQHFGDGTRLSIL.

This clone qualifies as medium-sized. V and J are TRBV19 and TRBJ1-5; 10 bases agree with TRBD1. CDR3 length: 15 amino acids. The junction had 4 bases not matched to a gene; V was cut back by 5 bases and J by 3 bases. From germline, CDR1 is LNHDA and CDR2 SQIVND (reference sequence). CDR3 coding DNA: TGTGCCAGTAGTCAGACAGGGGGCGTCAATCAGCCCCAGCATTTT. Translation: CASSQTGGVNQPQHF. Full variable domain (outside the CDR3, taken from reference TRBV19 and TRBJ1-5): DGGITQSPKYLFRKEGQNVTLSCEQNLNHDAMYWYRQDPGQGLRLIYYSQIVNDFQKGDIAEGYSVSREKKESFPLTVTSAQKNPTAFYLCASSQTGGVNQPQHFGDGTRLSIL.

This clone was recorded many times. The chain carries TRBV28 and TRBJ1-5, with a tentative D call TRBD1 (6 bases). The germline V and J ends were trimmed by 6 bases and 7 bases, with 22 bases remaining between them. Germline V gene data show CDR1 as MDHEN and CDR2 as SYDVKM. The CDR3 spans 16 residues. The CDR3 sequence is CASSHQVGGDGQPQHF. CDR3 nucleotides: TGTGCCAGCAGCCACCAAGTGGGGGGCGACGGGCAGCCCCAGCATTTT.

V is TRBV6-1 and J is TRBJ2-7; D is undetermined. Germline values: CDR1 MNHNS, CDR2 SASEGT. Deletions cut 6 bases from V and 4 bases from J, with 13 bases between. The CDR3 is 13 amino acids. CDR3 sequence (DNA): TGTGCCAGCAGCTCAGGACGGTCATACGAGCAGTACTTC. It codes for CASSSGRSYEQYF.

This clone is medium-sized in the sample. This CDR3 reads CASSGPGGPNEQYF. In nucleotides, the CDR3 is TGTGCCAGCAGTGGCCCGGGAGGGCCGAACGAGCAGTACTTC. V is TRBV28 and J is TRBJ2-7, with TRBD2 matching 8 bases. Looked up from germline, CDR1 is MDHEN and CDR2 is SYDVKM. After removal of 5 bases from V and 5 bases from J, the junction contained 8 bases not matched to a gene. The CDR3 loop spans 14 amino acids. The variable domain in full, completed from reference TRBV28 and TRBJ2-7, reads DVKVTQSSRYLVKRTGEKVFLECVQDMDHENMFWYRQDPGLGLRLIYFSYDVKMKEKGDIPEGYSVSREKKERFSLILESASTNQTSMYLCASSGPGGPNEQYFGPGTRLTVT.

Points on this clone: The junction and the germline gene differ at one end; a read error may be behind it. The CDR3 coding sequence is TGCAGTGCAAAACTAACTCACCCCAGCACAGGTACGCAGTATTTT. Translated, it gives CSAKLTHPSTGTQYF. The chain is built from TRBV20-1 and TRBJ2-3; a possible D gene is TRBD1 (5 bases). This CDR3 has 15 amino acids. CDR1 and CDR2 from the germline V gene are DFQATT and SNEGSKA (reference sequence).

Relative to its sample, this clone is medium-sized. This CDR3 is CASSEAPGGPGLSYEQYF. CDR3 coding DNA: TGTGCCAGCAGTGAAGCGCCAGGAGGCCCGGGCCTATCCTACGAGCAGTACTTC. The chain carries TRBV6-1 and TRBJ2-7; D perhaps matches TRBD2 (5 bases). The CDR3 runs 18 residues. Looked up from germline, CDR1 is MNHNS and CDR2 is SASEGT. V lost 0 bases, J lost 1 base, and 19 bases lay in between.

The V and J genes are TRBV11-1 and TRBJ1-5; possible D gene TRBD1, 6 bases. Germline values: CDR1 SGHAT, CDR2 FQDESV (reference sequence). The CDR3 sequence is 13 residues long. V was shortened by 0 bases and J by 7 bases, with 7 bases between the two germline ends. The CDR3 coding sequence is TGTGCCAGCAGCTTAGCGCAGGGGCAGCCCCAGCATTTT. It encodes CASSLAQGQPQHF. Full variable domain (remainder filled in from reference TRBV11-1 and TRBJ1-5): EAEVAQSPRYKITEKSQAVAFWCDPISGHATLYWYRQILGQGPELLVQFQDESVVDDSQLPKDRFSAERLKGVDSTLKIQPAELGDSAMYLCASSLAQGQPQHFGDGTRLSIL.

This clone showed up many times. The chain has TRBV7-3 and TRBJ2-1, with D possibly being TRBD2 (6 bases). This CDR3 has 14 amino acids. Trimming shortened V by 5 bases and J by 8 bases, and 16 bases separated the two germline ends. Germline V gene data show CDR1 as SGHTA and CDR2 as FQGTGA. The CDR3 nucleotides read TGTGCCAGCAGCCCCACAACGGGAGAGTATGAGCAGTTCTTC. Amino acids: CASSPTTGEYEQFF.

In its sample, this clone was seen many times. One junction end disagrees with the germline gene, perhaps due to a read error. The V and J genes are TRBV3-1 and TRBJ1-1; D uncertain. The CDR3 consists of 14 residues. Germline CDR1 reads LGHDT; CDR2 reads YNNKEL (reference sequence). In DNA, the CDR3 is TGTGCCAGCAGCCAAGAACCGGGTTCGGGTGAAGCCTTCTTT. It specifies CASSQEPGSGEAFF. The full variable domain, with the rest looked up from reference TRBV3-1 and TRBJ1-1, is DTAVSQTPKYLVTQMGNDKSIKCEQNLGHDTMYWYKQDSKKFLKIMFSYNNKELIINETVPNRFSPKSPDKAHLNLHINSLELGDSAVYFCASSQEPGSGEAFFGQGTRLTVV.

Ten or more counts support this clone. CDR3 protein: CASSQRAMARGRWTEAFF. The CDR3 DNA is TGTGCCAGCAGCCAAAGGGCGATGGCAAGGGGGAGGTGGACTGAAGCTTTCTTT. The rearrangement joins TRBV14 to TRBJ1-1; tentative D call: TRBD1 (6 bases). CDR1 is SGHDN, CDR2 FVKESK, per germline. This CDR3 region has 18 residues. V was clipped by 2 bases and J by 5 bases, with 24 bases between them.

This clone was counted ten times or more. J is TRBJ2-5 and V is TRBV18; the D is unclear. The germline CDR1 and CDR2 sequences are KGHSH and LQKENI. CDR3 length: 14 residues. V was pared by 1 base and J by 1 base, with 7 bases between. CDR3 DNA: TGTGCCAGCTCACCACGGGCAGCCCAAGAGACCCAGTACTTC. Its protein product is CASSPRAAQETQYF.

There are many counts of this clone. This chain joins TRBV30 and TRBJ2-3, with 9 bases lining up with TRBD2. The CDR3 is 15 residues long. In germline, CDR1 is GTSNPN, CDR2 SVGIG (reference sequence). V was pared by 0 bases and J by 2 bases, with 3 bases of the junction left unmatched. The CDR3 DNA reads TGTGCCTGGAGTGTGCTAGCGGGACCCACAGATACGCAGTATTTT. This codes for CAWSVLAGPTDTQYF.